The 30 T cell receptor beta chains below were found in one sample sequenced in a study of blood T cell repertoires in COVID-19. This table comes from immunoSEQ multiplex PCR, and its TCRdb copy is limited to in-frame clones, with some not included. The sample holds some 170,000 clones, roughly 82% seen once. The sample was peripheral blood. Receptors originate from a woman between 70 and 85 years old with acute or convalescent COVID-19.

This clone was observed a single time. The chain uses TRBV6-5 and TRBJ1-1; D gene unclear. This CDR3 has 13 residues. V was cut by 7 bases and J by 3 bases, with 12 bases left in between. CDR1 MNHEY and CDR2 SVGAGI come from the germline V gene. Here the CDR3 reads CASKLDSDTEAFF. For the CDR3, the DNA is TGTGCCAGCAAGTTAGATTCGGACACTGAAGCTTTCTTT.

The chain uses TRBV29-1 and TRBJ1-1; D remains unclear. The V end was cut by 2 bases, the J end by 10 bases, with 11 bases between. The CDR3 extends over 11 amino acids. The V gene's germline CDR1 is SQVTM and CDR2 ANQGSEA. CDR3 loop: CSVEKGSGAFF. DNA of the CDR3: TGCAGCGTTGAAAAGGGAAGCGGAGCTTTCTTT.

This sequence joins TRBV28 and TRBJ1-6; weak D call: TRBD1 (6 bases). The V end lost 5 bases, the J end lost 6 bases, and 11 bases lay between the germline ends. This CDR3 has 14 residues. CDR1 is MDHEN, CDR2 SYDVKM, per germline. The CDR3 bases are TGTGCCAGCAGTGATACAGGGTTTAATTCACCCCTCCACTTT. As protein: CASSDTGFNSPLHF. Based on the CDR3 plus reference TRBV28 and TRBJ1-6, the full variable domain is DVKVTQSSRYLVKRTGEKVFLECVQDMDHENMFWYRQDPGLGLRLIYFSYDVKMKEKGDIPEGYSVSREKKERFSLILESASTNQTSMYLCASSDTGFNSPLHFGNGTRLTVT.

V usage is TRBV5-3 and J usage is TRBJ2-1, with D possibly TRBD2 on 5 matching bases. TRBV5-3 is filed as an ORF, its function uncertain. V shed 4 bases and J shed 7 bases, with 15 bases lying between them. The length of the CDR3 is 14 residues. CDR3 bases: TGTGCCAGAAGCCCCAACCCCCGGGGAAATGAGCAGTTCTTC. The encoded protein is CARSPNPRGNEQFF.

The gene calls are TRBV5-4 and TRBJ2-6, with TRBD1 matching over 10 bases. The CDR3 has 19 residues. Germline V gene data show CDR1 as SGHNT and CDR2 as YYREEE (reference sequence). Losses at the gene ends were 4 bases for V and 2 bases for J; bases not matched to a gene: 12. CDR3 bases: TGTGCCAGCAGCCACCGGGACAGGGGATCAAGAGCTGGGGCCAACGTCCTGACTTTC. Translating it yields CASSHRDRGSRAGANVLTF. Supplemented by reference TRBV5-4 and TRBJ2-6, the full variable domain reads ETGVTQSPTHLIKTRGQQVTLRCSSQSGHNTVSWYQQALGQGPQFIFQYYREEENGRGNFPPRFSGLQFPNYSSELNVNALELDDSALYLCASSHRDRGSRAGANVLTFGAGSRLTVL.

The chain has TRBV9 and TRBJ2-5; D call uncertain. V was pared by 2 bases and J by 5 bases, with 10 bases between. CDR1 SGDLS and CDR2 YYNGEE come from the germline V gene. The CDR3 is 13 residues long. CDR3 sequence: CASSVQATETQYF. CDR3 bases: TGTGCCAGCAGCGTTCAAGCGACGGAGACCCAGTACTTC.

This chain joins TRBV19 and TRBJ1-5; the D gene is possibly TRBD1 (6 bases). CDR1 and CDR2 from the germline V gene are LNHDA and SQIVND (reference sequence). Deletions cut 3 bases from V and 2 bases from J, with 11 bases between. The CDR3 covers 15 residues. CDR3 bases: TGTGCCAGTAGTATCACAGGGTTAGGCAATCAGCCCCAGCATTTT. Amino acids: CASSITGLGNQPQHF.

J is TRBJ1-2 and V is TRBV19; TRBD1 agrees at 8 bases. Germline V gives CDR1 LNHDA, CDR2 SQIVND (reference sequence). V lost 2 bases, J lost 6 bases, and 8 bases stayed unmatched. The CDR3 loop spans 15 amino acids. The CDR3 loop is CASSIPHGQGNGYTF. CDR3 DNA: TGTGCCAGTAGTATACCCCATGGACAGGGAAATGGCTACACCTTC. Supplemented by reference TRBV19 and TRBJ1-2, the full variable domain reads DGGITQSPKYLFRKEGQNVTLSCEQNLNHDAMYWYRQDPGQGLRLIYYSQIVNDFQKGDIAEGYSVSREKKESFPLTVTSAQKNPTAFYLCASSIPHGQGNGYTFGSGTRLTVV.

This rearrangement joins TRBV2 to TRBJ2-7, with 9 bases aligning to TRBD2. CDR1 is SNHLY and CDR2 is FYNNEI in the germline V gene. The CDR3 extends over 17 amino acids. V gave up 1 base and J gave up 4 bases; unmatched junction bases: 11. CDR3 in DNA: TGTGCCAGCAGTGAAGTCCCAGCGGGAGGAGTTAGGTACGAGCAGTACTTC. Amino acid sequence: CASSEVPAGGVRYEQYF.

For this clone: The germline gene is not matched at one end of the junction; a read error may be the cause. The V gene is TRBV3-1 (or the pseudogene TRBV3-2), the J gene TRBJ1-2, with TRBD1 matching over 8 bases. Germline V gene sequence: CDR1 LGHDT, CDR2 YNNKEL (reference sequence). There are 15 residues in the CDR3. CDR3 in DNA: TGTGCCAGCAGTCAAGGGGACAGGCCAAGATATGGCTACACCTTC. As protein: CASSQGDRPRYGYTF.

The chain combines TRBV10-3 with TRBJ1-5; 7 nucleotides agree with TRBD1. The length of the CDR3 is 13 residues. V was clipped by 8 bases and J by 4 bases; unmatched bases: 5. Germline CDR1 and CDR2: ENHRY and SYGVKD. The CDR3 DNA is TGTGCCATCCGGACAGGCCCTAATCAGCCCCAGCATTTT. Its translation: CAIRTGPNQPQHF.

The chain uses TRBV27 and TRBJ2-5; 10 positions match TRBD1. With V trimmed by 6 bases and J by 1 base, 8 bases remained unmatched. Germline values: CDR1 MNHEY, CDR2 SMNVEV (reference sequence). The CDR3 loop spans 16 amino acids. CDR3 protein: CASRSAGTGAQETQYF. CDR3 nucleotides: TGTGCCAGCAGATCCGCTGGGACAGGGGCCCAAGAGACCCAGTACTTC.

V and J are TRBV30 and TRBJ2-3; weak D call: TRBD1 (5 bases). The ends were cut back, 1 base at V and 4 bases at J, with 21 bases in the middle. The CDR3 length is 17 residues. Germline lookup yields CDR1 GTSNPN and CDR2 SVGIG (reference sequence). The CDR3 region is CAWSARRVTGRSDTQYF. The CDR3, as DNA: TGTGCCTGGAGTGCCCGCCGCGTCACAGGCCGATCAGATACGCAGTATTTT.

In this sample, this clone turned up a few times. V and J are TRBV5-1 and TRBJ1-3; D call uncertain. Germline loops: CDR1 SGHRS, CDR2 YFSETQ. Trimming shortened V by 3 bases and J by 2 bases, and 3 bases separated the two germline ends. The CDR3 runs to 12 residues. The CDR3 bases are TGCGCCAGCAGCTCTACTGGAAACACCATATATTTT. Translated, it gives CASSSTGNTIYF.

V and J are TRBV7-2 and TRBJ2-1; D is possibly TRBD1 (5 bases). Germline lookup yields CDR1 SGHTA and CDR2 FQGNSA. Trimming stripped 5 bases from V and 8 bases from J, with 19 bases between. The CDR3 totals 15 residues. CDR3 coding DNA: TGTGCCAGCAGCCCGTCTAGGGGTTTAGGCTATGAGCAGTTCTTC. Its protein product is CASSPSRGLGYEQFF.

The V gene is TRBV28, the J gene TRBJ2-2; 8 bases are a match to TRBD1. The CDR3 consists of 22 residues. V lost 5 bases to trimming and J lost 3 bases; unmatched junction nucleotides: 26. Looked up from germline, CDR1 is MDHEN and CDR2 is SYDVKM. The CDR3 coding sequence is TGTGCCAGCAGTATCAACTCCCTAAGTTTAGTAACCAGGGGGCAGGACACCGGGGAGCTGTTTTTT. Translating it yields CASSINSLSLVTRGQDTGELFF. The full variable domain, its missing parts supplied by reference TRBV28 and TRBJ2-2, is DVKVTQSSRYLVKRTGEKVFLECVQDMDHENMFWYRQDPGLGLRLIYFSYDVKMKEKGDIPEGYSVSREKKERFSLILESASTNQTSMYLCASSINSLSLVTRGQDTGELFFGEGSRLTVL.

V is TRBV5-6 and J is TRBJ2-3; 14 positions agree with TRBD2. V lost 4 bases to trimming and J lost 8 bases; unmatched junction nucleotides: 6. CDR1 is SGHDT, CDR2 YYEEEE, per germline. This CDR3 has 15 amino acids. The DNA for the CDR3 is TGTGCCAGCAGCCGACTAGCGGGGGGGCCTGGTACGCAGTATTTT. It is translated as CASSRLAGGPGTQYF.

The CDR3 sequence is CASSSPSSGRTEQFF. CDR3 DNA sequence: TGTGCCAGCAGTTCCCCTTCTAGCGGGAGAACTGAGCAGTTCTTC. V usage is TRBV27 and J usage is TRBJ2-1, with TRBD2 identical over 10 bases. Germline CDR1 reads MNHEY; CDR2 reads SMNVEV (reference sequence). CDR3 length: 15 amino acids. Germline trimming cut 4 bases from V and 9 bases from J; bases unmatched to any gene: 9.

This sequence joins TRBV11-2 and TRBJ2-5; 7 positions agree with TRBD2. From germline, CDR1 is SGHAT and CDR2 FQNNGV. The junction had 10 bases not matched to a gene; V was cut back by 4 bases and J by 2 bases. The CDR3 extends over 16 amino acids. Written as DNA, the CDR3 is TGTGCCAGCAGCTCGACGCGGGGGAGGGGTCAAGAGACCCAGTACTTC. It specifies CASSSTRGRGQETQYF. The variable domain in full, with the rest retrieved from reference TRBV11-2 and TRBJ2-5, is EAGVAQSPRYKIIEKRQSVAFWCNPISGHATLYWYQQILGQGPKLLIQFQNNGVVDDSQLPKDRFSAERLKGVDSTLKIQPAKLEDSAVYLCASSSTRGRGQETQYFGPGTRLLVL.

The chain carries TRBV19 and TRBJ1-1, with 8 bases aligning to TRBD1. The CDR3 is 17 residues long. The ends lost 3 bases at V and 3 bases at J; junction bases unmatched: 12. Germline CDR1 LNHDA, CDR2 SQIVND (reference sequence). Here the CDR3 DNA reads TGTGCCAGTAGTATGAGGACAGGGCTGAACCCCGACACTGAAGCTTTCTTT. The encoded protein is CASSMRTGLNPDTEAFF.

The genes are TRBV9 and TRBJ2-3; D is undetermined. The CDR3 length is 12 residues. Per germline, CDR1 SGDLS and CDR2 YYNGEE. The V end was cut by 0 bases, the J end by 4 bases, with 3 bases between. This CDR3 is CASSVGADTQYF. The CDR3 coding sequence is TGTGCCAGCAGCGTAGGAGCAGATACGCAGTATTTT.

The chain couples TRBV27 to TRBJ1-2; TRBD1 matches 8 bases. With 5 bases clipped from V and 4 bases from J, the junction kept 6 bases outside the gene matches. The CDR3 covers 14 residues. Germline CDR1 reads MNHEY; CDR2 reads SMNVEV (reference sequence). The CDR3, as DNA: TGTGCCAGCAGTACCCGGGACAGGCCCTATGGCTACACCTTC. Its protein is CASSTRDRPYGYTF.

Concerning this clone itself: This CDR3 is also generated by other DNA sequences in the sample. The rearrangement links TRBV30 to TRBJ1-5; 8 nucleotides match TRBD1. CDR3 length equals 13 residues. Germline V lookup: CDR1 GTSNPN, CDR2 SVGIG (reference sequence). Germline trimming cut 0 bases from V and 5 bases from J; bases unmatched to any gene: 0. For the CDR3, the DNA is TGTGCCTGGAGTGTACAGGGGGATCAGCCCCAGCATTTT. As protein: CAWSVQGDQPQHF.

This clone was recorded only once. The J gene is TRBJ2-3, the V gene TRBV5-1; D is perhaps TRBD2 (6 bases). The CDR3 has 15 amino acids. CDR1 is SGHRS, CDR2 YFSETQ, per germline. V lost 1 base to trimming and J lost 4 bases, with 13 bases between them. Here the CDR3 reads CASSLSAGTSDTQYF. The CDR3 bases are TGCGCCAGCAGCTTGTCCGCGGGGACCTCAGATACGCAGTATTTT.

This clone appeared a few times. The genes are TRBV15 and TRBJ2-7; TRBD1 matches 10 bases. The CDR3 runs to 14 residues. V gave up 5 bases and J gave up 4 bases; unmatched junction bases: 5. Germline values: CDR1 LNHNV, CDR2 YYDKDF (reference sequence). The CDR3 loop reads CATSGGQGVYEQYF. CDR3 coding DNA: TGTGCCACCAGCGGCGGACAGGGGGTTTACGAGCAGTACTTC.

This clone turned up a few times. The J gene is TRBJ2-2, the V gene TRBV25-1, with a possible D match to TRBD2 (6 bases). Germline V gene data show CDR1 as MGHDK and CDR2 as SYGVNS. The CDR3 runs to 15 residues. The V gene lost 6 bases and the J gene lost 0 bases, with 11 bases spanning the gap. In DNA form, the CDR3 reads TGTGCCAGCAGGGGGACTGGCGCGAACACCGGGGAGCTGTTTTTT. Translation gives CASRGTGANTGELFF.

The chain carries TRBV10-2 and TRBJ2-1; 7 bases are shared with TRBD2. V lost 0 bases, J lost 3 bases, and 5 bases stayed unmatched. The CDR3 spans 16 residues. Looked up from germline, CDR1 is WSHSY and CDR2 is SAAADI. This chain's CDR3 is CASSESTSLNYNEQFF. DNA of the CDR3: TGCGCCAGCAGTGAGTCGACTAGCTTAAACTACAATGAGCAGTTCTTC.

This clone was seen only once. This chain connects TRBV4-3 to TRBJ2-1, with 16 bases identical to TRBD2. The J segment lost 4 bases and the V segment lost 4 bases, leaving 7 bases of the junction unmatched. Germline loops: CDR1 LGHNA, CDR2 YSLEER. The CDR3 covers 18 residues. The CDR3 sequence: CASSRGLAGGSRYNEQFF. For the CDR3, the DNA is TGCGCCAGCAGCCGGGGACTAGCGGGAGGGAGTAGGTACAATGAGCAGTTCTTC.

The chain couples TRBV5-6 to TRBJ2-7; tentatively, D is TRBD1 (6 bases). The CDR3 is made up of 15 amino acids. Germline V lookup: CDR1 SGHDT, CDR2 YYEEEE. V was shortened by 4 bases and J by 3 bases, with 17 bases between the two germline ends. CDR3 loop: CASSLALTGDYEQYF. CDR3 in DNA: TGTGCCAGCAGCCTGGCGCTGACAGGCGACTACGAGCAGTACTTC.

The chain couples TRBV2 to TRBJ2-6; possible D gene TRBD1, 6 bases. The V end lost 7 bases, the J end lost 1 base, and 11 bases lay between the germline ends. The V gene's germline CDR1 is SNHLY and CDR2 FYNNEI. There are 15 residues in the CDR3. The CDR3 reads CASTYQGSGANVLTF. The CDR3 nucleotides read TGTGCCAGCACTTACCAGGGGTCTGGGGCCAACGTCCTGACTTTC.